These 6 T cell receptor beta chains were all obtained from the same sample, sequenced in a study of blood T cells in healthy people across ages. The authors ran a second PCR of roughly 6 to 12 cycles using a sample-barcoded 5' primer and a J-beta primer mix. TCRdb reanalysed the 5' RACE reads using MiXCR and keeps one entry per CDR3 protein. Of over 1,500,000 distinct CDR3 sequences detected, 30% to 40% appear once; the ten largest clones hold 20% to 25%. Sequencing was performed on blood. The source is a human donor in good health.

This clonotype has just a few counts. The rearrangement links TRBV12-3 or TRBV12-4 to TRBJ2-7, with D possibly being TRBD1 (6 bases). The CDR3 length is 14 residues. Trimming shortened V by 5 bases and J by 3 bases, and 14 bases separated the two germline ends. The CDR3: CASSPETGSYEQYF. CDR3 bases: TGTGCCAGCAGTCCAGAGACAGGTAGCTACGAGCAGTACTTC.

CDR3 in amino acids: CSARPAYYEQYF. For the CDR3, the DNA is TGCAGTGCTAGACCAGCGTACTACGAGCAGTACTTC. The rearrangement uses TRBV20-1 and TRBJ2-4; D is ambiguous. The J call may be incorrect, as the DNA end agrees better with TRBJ2-7. The CDR3 covers 12 residues. Germline CDR1 reads DFQATT; CDR2 reads SNEGSKA (reference sequence).

V is TRBV5-1 and J is TRBJ2-7; D remains ambiguous. CDR3 length: 13 amino acids. The V end lost 0 bases, the J end lost 9 bases, and 13 bases lay between the germline ends. Per germline, CDR1 SGHRS and CDR2 YFSETQ. CDR3 coding DNA: TGCGCCAGCAGCTTGGCCGAGAGACCTCCGCAGTACTTC. Its protein is CASSLAERPPQYF.

The chain recombines TRBV10-3 with TRBJ2-1; D is undetermined. Trimming pared 2 bases from V and 6 bases from J, leaving 8 bases between. CDR1 is ENHRY and CDR2 is SYGVKD in the germline V gene. The CDR3 is made up of 13 amino acids. The CDR3 DNA reads TGTGCCATCAGTGAGGTAGCAACCAATGAGCAGTTCTTC. Translating it yields CAISEVATNEQFF.

On this clonotype: Being one base from a much bigger clone, this may be a read error. The chain couples TRBV29-1 to TRBJ2-7; D ambiguous. Germline V gene data show CDR1 as SQVTM and CDR2 as ANQGSEA. The CDR3 loop spans 12 amino acids. The V end was cut by 3 bases, the J end by 2 bases, with 8 bases between. The CDR3 sequence: CSVDPPPYEQYF. Written as DNA, the CDR3 is TGCAGCGTTGACCCACCTCCCTACGAGCAGTACTTC.

CDR3 sequence reads: CATWQEINTEAFF. Written as DNA, the CDR3 is TGTGCCACCTGGCAGGAAATCAACACTGAAGCTTTCTTT. The chain carries TRBV6-6 and TRBJ1-1; D gene unclear. Germline lookup yields CDR1 MNHNY and CDR2 SVGAGI (reference sequence). The CDR3 runs to 13 residues. V lost 10 bases, J lost 2 bases, and 14 bases lay in between.